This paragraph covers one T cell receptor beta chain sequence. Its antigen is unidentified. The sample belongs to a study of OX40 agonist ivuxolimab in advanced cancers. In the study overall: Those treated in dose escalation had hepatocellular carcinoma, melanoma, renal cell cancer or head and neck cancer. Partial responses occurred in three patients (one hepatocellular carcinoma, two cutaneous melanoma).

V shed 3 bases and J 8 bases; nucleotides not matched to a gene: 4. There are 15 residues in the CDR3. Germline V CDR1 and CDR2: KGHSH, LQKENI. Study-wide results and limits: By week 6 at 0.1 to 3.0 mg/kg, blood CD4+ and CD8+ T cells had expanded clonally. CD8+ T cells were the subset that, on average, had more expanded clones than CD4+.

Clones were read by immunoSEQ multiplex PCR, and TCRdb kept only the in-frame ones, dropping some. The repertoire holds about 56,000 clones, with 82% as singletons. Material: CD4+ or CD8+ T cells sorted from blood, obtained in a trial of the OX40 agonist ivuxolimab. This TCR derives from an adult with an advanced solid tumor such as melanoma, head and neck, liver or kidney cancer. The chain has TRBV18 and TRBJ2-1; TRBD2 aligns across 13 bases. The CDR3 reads CASSPGTSGTYEQFF. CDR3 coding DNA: TGTGCCAGCTCACCTGGGACTAGCGGGACGTATGAGCAGTTCTTC.